One sample yielded the 25 T cell receptor beta chains listed below, sequenced in a study of blood T cells in healthy people across ages (dated by TCRdb to the mid-2010s). Library preparation employed 5' RACE. Instrument used: Illumina HiSeq 2500. A second PCR of about 7 to 12 cycles was run with a J-beta primer mix and a sample-barcoded 5' primer. TCRdb reran the public reads through fastp at Q25 and MiXCR, keeping productive beta chains. Rows matching on CDR3 protein sequence are summarized as one entry with the most common DNA and genes. The table for this sample lists some 1.5 million distinct CDR3 sequences; approximately 39% of them were counted only once. The top ten clones comprise approximately 4% of the sample. The specimen was blood. The receptors stem from a woman younger than 35 in good health.

The genes are TRBV15 and TRBJ2-7, with TRBD1 as a possible D gene (5 bases). The V gene lost 0 bases and the J gene lost 2 bases, with 11 bases spanning the gap. Germline V CDR1 and CDR2: LNHNV, YYDKDF (reference sequence). This CDR3 contains 15 residues. This chain's CDR3 is CATSREGGATYEQYF. The CDR3 DNA reads TGTGCCACCAGCAGAGAGGGTGGGGCCACCTACGAGCAGTACTTC.

About this clonotype: One end of the junction varies from germline; a read error may be responsible. The gene calls are TRBV9 and TRBJ2-5; D is ambiguous. In germline, CDR1 is SGDLS, CDR2 YYNGEE. The CDR3 covers 15 residues. CDR3 sequence: CAGSPALGGQETQYF. The CDR3 nucleotides read TGTGCCGGCAGCCCGGCGTTGGGTGGCCAAGAGACCCAGTACTTC.

This rearrangement joins TRBV27 to TRBJ1-6; maybe TRBD1 (6 bases). V was shortened by 3 bases and J by 4 bases, with 13 bases between the two germline ends. CDR3 length: 16 amino acids. CDR1 MNHEY and CDR2 SMNVEV come from the germline V gene (reference sequence). The CDR3 loop is CASSFGGRKYNSPLHF. DNA for the CDR3: TGTGCCAGCAGTTTCGGGGGCCGGAAGTATAATTCACCCCTCCACTTT.

This chain connects TRBV6-6 to TRBJ2-3; D possibly corresponds to TRBD1 (7 bases). V was shortened by 4 bases and J by 3 bases, with 17 bases between the two germline ends. The CDR3 consists of 16 residues. CDR1 and CDR2 (germline): MNHNY, SVGAGI (reference sequence). CDR3 coding DNA: TGTGCCAGCAGTTTGAAGCAGGGGGGAATAACAGATACGCAGTATTTT. Residues: CASSLKQGGITDTQYF.

At least ten counts were recorded for this clonotype. The chain employs TRBV29-1 and TRBJ2-5; D gene ambiguous. In germline, CDR1 is SQVTM, CDR2 ANQGSEA. The CDR3 has 12 residues. The V end was cut by 3 bases, the J end by 5 bases, with 10 bases between. DNA of the CDR3: TGCAGCGTTGACCCCATGGGGGAGACCCAGTACTTC. This encodes CSVDPMGETQYF.

CDR3 in amino acids: CASSQDRRSSMGDTQYF. CDR3 coding DNA: TGCGCCAGCAGCCAAGATCGAAGGTCTTCAATGGGAGATACGCAGTATTTT. The chain links TRBV4-3 to TRBJ2-3; D is uncertain. The V and J ends lost 0 bases and 5 bases respectively, with 18 bases between them. The CDR3 contains 17 residues. Per germline, CDR1 LGHNA and CDR2 YSLEER.

The chain uses TRBV12-5 and TRBJ1-2; D is ambiguous. CDR1 is LGHNT, CDR2 FRNRAP, per germline. Trimming removed 5 bases from V and 8 bases from J, with 6 bases in between. This CDR3 contains 10 residues. The CDR3: CASGPRGYTF. CDR3 sequence (DNA): TGTGCTAGTGGTCCGAGGGGCTACACCTTC.

For this clonotype: A junction boundary mismatches the germline segment, possibly from a read error. This chain uses TRBV10-3 with TRBJ2-4, with TRBD2 identical over 11 bases. Per germline, CDR1 ENHRY and CDR2 SYGVKD. This CDR3 contains 18 residues. CDR3 DNA sequence: TGTGCTATCAGTGAGTCGGGACTAGCGGCGATAGCCAAAAACATTCAGTACTTC. Translated, it gives CAISESGLAAIAKNIQYF.

This clonotype has more than one count but fewer than ten. In nucleotides, the CDR3 is TGCGCCAGCAGCTTGAAGCGGGAGGGCCGGGGTTCCTACAATGAGCAGTTCTTC. Residues: CASSLKREGRGSYNEQFF. This rearrangement joins TRBV5-1 to TRBJ2-1; 10 bases fit TRBD2. Per the germline V gene, CDR1 is SGHRS and CDR2 is YFSETQ. This CDR3 comprises 18 residues. J was trimmed by 1 base and V by 1 base; bases with no gene match: 8.

This chain joins TRBV11-2 and TRBJ2-5, with 12 bases aligning to TRBD2. The DNA end lines up better with TRBJ2-7; the J call may be wrong. The CDR3 extends over 15 amino acids. CDR1 and CDR2 (germline): SGHAT, FQNNGV. The CDR3 region is CASSSPGLAGHEQYF. In nucleotides, the CDR3 is TGTGCCAGCAGCTCTCCTGGACTAGCGGGACACGAGCAGTACTTC.

This chain uses TRBV20-1 with TRBJ2-4; D is possibly TRBD2 (5 bases). With 1 base removed from V and 8 bases from J, the gap between germline ends came to 15 bases. The CDR3 consists of 14 residues. CDR1 and CDR2 from the germline V gene are DFQATT and SNEGSKA (reference sequence). The CDR3: CSARGTEGRHIQYF. The CDR3 region has the DNA TGCAGTGCTAGAGGTACCGAGGGTCGTCACATTCAGTACTTC.

The V gene is TRBV5-1, the J gene TRBJ2-7; D unclear. This CDR3 comprises 12 residues. V was cut by 5 bases and J by 5 bases, with 11 bases left in between. Germline V gene sequence: CDR1 SGHRS, CDR2 YFSETQ. This CDR3 reads CASRKPHHEQYF. The CDR3 bases are TGCGCCAGCAGAAAGCCCCACCACGAGCAGTACTTC.

The chain recombines TRBV6-5 with TRBJ1-1; D is ambiguous. The CDR3 loop spans 13 amino acids. Germline assignment: CDR1 MNHEY and CDR2 SVGAGI. V shed 6 bases and J shed 4 bases, with 12 bases lying between them. The DNA of the CDR3 is TGTGCCAGCAGCACGAACCTCGGCACTGAAGCTTTCTTT. Translation: CASSTNLGTEAFF.

The rearrangement links TRBV5-4 to TRBJ2-1, with no clear D. Trimming stripped 2 bases from V and 0 bases from J, with 15 bases between. Germline lookup yields CDR1 SGHNT and CDR2 YYREEE (reference sequence). This CDR3 is 17 amino acids long. CDR3 DNA: TGTGCCAGCAGCTTCCCCCTAATCAGAGACTCCTACAATGAGCAGTTCTTC. As protein: CASSFPLIRDSYNEQFF.

This chain joins TRBV6-6 and TRBJ2-1, with no clear D. Germline CDR1 reads MNHNY; CDR2 reads SVGAGI (reference sequence). The CDR3 loop spans 15 amino acids. V gave up 3 bases and J gave up 4 bases, with 13 bases separating them. The CDR3 DNA reads TGTGCCAGCAGTTATGGGTTCGGAAGTTACAATGAGCAGTTCTTC. Protein: CASSYGFGSYNEQFF.

The chain employs TRBV15 and TRBJ1-2, with D tentatively TRBD1 (5 bases). Germline V gene data show CDR1 as LNHNV and CDR2 as YYDKDF (reference sequence). V was shortened by 3 bases and J by 6 bases, with 17 bases between the two germline ends. The CDR3 totals 15 residues. CDR3 DNA: TGTGCCACCAGCAGGGGGATTGACAGTGAAGATGGCTACACCTTC. Translating it yields CATSRGIDSEDGYTF.

This chain links TRBV6-6 with TRBJ1-5, with TRBD1 matching over 9 bases. The germline V gene has CDR1 MNHNY and CDR2 SVGAGI (reference sequence). After removal of 2 bases from V and 5 bases from J, the junction contained 4 bases not matched to a gene. The CDR3 runs to 15 residues. The CDR3 protein is CASSYDRGIDQPQHF. CDR3 DNA: TGTGCCAGCAGTTACGACAGGGGGATCGATCAGCCCCAGCATTTT.

This sequence joins TRBV25-1 and TRBJ1-6; the D is unclear. Germline CDR1 MGHDK, CDR2 SYGVNS. V was shortened by 5 bases and J by 0 bases, with 11 bases between the two germline ends. The CDR3 has 16 amino acids. The CDR3 loop reads CASSPTLISYNSPLHF. The CDR3 DNA sequence: TGTGCCAGCAGTCCGACCTTGATCTCCTATAATTCACCCCTCCACTTT.

Ten or more counts support this clonotype. CDR3 sequence (DNA): TGCGCCAGCAGCCAGGACCGACCTCTAACTGCAGATACGCAGTATTTT. It yields the protein CASSQDRPLTADTQYF. The chain combines TRBV4-3 with TRBJ2-3; no clear D gene. The length of the CDR3 is 16 residues. Germline V lookup: CDR1 LGHNA, CDR2 YSLEER. The V end lost 3 bases, the J end lost 4 bases, and 17 bases lay between the germline ends.

CDR3: CASSPTSLFYNEQYF. CDR3 bases: TGTGCCAGCAGTCCGACTAGCCTCTTCTACAATGAGCAGTACTTC. The chain couples TRBV12-3 or TRBV12-4 to TRBJ2-1, with 7 bases fitting TRBD2. Judging by the DNA end, TRBJ2-7 fits better; the J call may be wrong. This CDR3 has 15 amino acids.

Comment on this clonotype: The junction departs from the called germline gene at one end, perhaps through a read error. The chain recombines TRBV29-1 with TRBJ2-1; 7 bases fit TRBD2. The DNA matches TRBJ2-7 better at its end, which makes the J call doubtful. The CDR3 spans 13 residues. Germline CDR1 is SQVTM and CDR2 is ANQGSEA. The CDR3 loop is CSVEEGDYNEQYF. For the CDR3, the DNA is TGTAGCGTTGAAGAAGGGGACTACAATGAGCAGTACTTC.

This sequence joins TRBV27 and TRBJ2-5, with D unresolved. This CDR3 has 13 amino acids. Per the germline V gene, CDR1 is MNHEY and CDR2 is SMNVEV (reference sequence). Trimming left V 5 bases short and J 11 bases short, with 18 bases between. The CDR3 is CASSRNYDNEQYF. As DNA, the CDR3 is TGTGCCAGCAGTAGAAATTACGACAATGAGCAGTACTTC.

The chain is built from TRBV27 and TRBJ2-6; TRBD2 might be the D (5 bases). Looked up from germline, CDR1 is MNHEY and CDR2 is SMNVEV (reference sequence). V was cut by 0 bases and J by 2 bases, with 8 bases left in between. CDR3 length equals 16 residues. The CDR3, as DNA: TGTGCCAGCAGTTTATCCGTGAGGGCTGGGGCCAACGTCCTGACTTTC. Translating gives CASSLSVRAGANVLTF.

The gene calls are TRBV18 and TRBJ1-6; possible D gene TRBD1, 5 bases. This CDR3 region has 15 residues. V gave up 4 bases and J gave up 14 bases, with 21 bases separating them. The germline V gene has CDR1 KGHSH and CDR2 LQKENI. The CDR3 reads CASSHKGPAEGTLHF. The CDR3 DNA reads TGTGCCAGCTCACACAAGGGACCGGCCGAGGGGACCCTCCACTTT.

With regard to this clonotype: At one of its ends the junction is not consistent with the germline gene, which may arise from a read error. The gene calls are TRBV13 and TRBJ1-1; a possible D gene is TRBD1 (6 bases). The CDR3 length is 13 residues. Looked up from germline, CDR1 is PRHDT and CDR2 is FYEKMQ (reference sequence). CDR3: CASRHQGSTEAFF. The CDR3 bases are TGTGCCAGCAGGCATCAGGGGAGCACTGAGGCTTTCTTT.